These 21 T cell receptor beta chains came from one sample sequenced in a study of blood T cell repertoires in COVID-19. Sequenced by immunoSEQ multiplex PCR; TCRdb stores in-frame clones only, minus some. In the table there are 290,000 or so clones, approximately 89% of which are singletons. The material sequenced was PBMCs or T cells enriched from blood (not recorded which). Receptors were obtained from a woman between 18 and 29 years old who had recovered from COVID-19.

This clone was picked up a small number of times. This chain uses TRBV19 with TRBJ1-3; D is perhaps TRBD1 (5 bases). Per the germline V gene, CDR1 is LNHDA and CDR2 is SQIVND (reference sequence). Trimming cost V 7 bases and J 4 bases, with 8 bases left between them. This CDR3 region has 12 residues. The CDR3 spells CASTRQGNTIYF. The CDR3 DNA reads TGTGCCAGTACAAGACAGGGAAACACCATATATTTT.

This chain uses TRBV5-1 with TRBJ2-6; 12 bases align to TRBD1. Germline V gives CDR1 SGHRS, CDR2 YFSETQ. This CDR3 is 18 amino acids long. Unmatched junction bases numbered 8, after V lost 4 bases and J lost 3 bases. CDR3 coding DNA: TGCGCCAGCAGCCCGACGGGACAGGGGGCGTATGGGGCCAACGTCCTGACTTTC. Translation: CASSPTGQGAYGANVLTF.

The chain has TRBV11-3 and TRBJ1-3, with 12 bases lining up with TRBD1. The CDR3 extends over 14 amino acids. Per the germline V gene, CDR1 is SGHNT and CDR2 is YENEEA. V was clipped by 5 bases and J by 7 bases; unmatched bases: 3. The CDR3: CASSLGTGGNTIYF. As DNA, the CDR3 is TGTGCCAGCAGCCTGGGGACAGGGGGCAACACCATATATTTT.

The chain employs TRBV20-1 and TRBJ1-1; D ambiguous. Germline-derived CDR1 and CDR2 are DFQATT and SNEGSKA (reference sequence). Trimming cost V 3 bases and J 4 bases, with 3 bases left between them. The CDR3 totals 10 residues. This CDR3 reads CSASGTEAFF. DNA of the CDR3: TGCAGTGCTAGCGGCACTGAAGCTTTCTTT.

In this sample, this clone turned up once. V and J are TRBV6-1 and TRBJ2-2; D may be TRBD2 (7 bases). This CDR3 has 16 amino acids. V was trimmed by 2 bases and J by 1 base, leaving 11 bases between them. Germline CDR1 MNHNS, CDR2 SASEGT. The CDR3 DNA reads TGTGCCAGCAGTGAATGGGGGGGCATGAACACCGGGGAGCTGTTTTTT. Residues: CASSEWGGMNTGELFF.

The rearrangement links TRBV7-8 to TRBJ2-7; the match to TRBD2 covers 7 bases. The CDR3 contains 17 residues. J lost 0 bases, V lost 3 bases, and 11 bases had no gene match. Germline V gives CDR1 SGHVS, CDR2 FQNEAQ. CDR3 nucleotides: TGTGCCAGCAGCTTGGGGAGGGGTGGAGTCAGCTCCTACGAGCAGTACTTC. This encodes CASSLGRGGVSSYEQYF.

The gene calls are TRBV10-3 and TRBJ1-6; D might be TRBD1 (5 bases). Germline CDR1 ENHRY, CDR2 SYGVKD. The CDR3 has 15 amino acids. Trimming shortened V by 6 bases and J by 4 bases, and 13 bases separated the two germline ends. The CDR3 loop reads CAIRGGERYNSPLHF. The CDR3 nucleotides read TGTGCCATCAGGGGGGGTGAACGATATAATTCACCCCTCCACTTT.

As regards this clone: At the DNA level, this CDR3 is encoded by other sequences in the same sample as well. The chain joins TRBV5-1 to TRBJ1-1; 7 bases agree with TRBD1. The CDR3 is made up of 14 amino acids. The junction had 2 bases not matched to a gene; V was cut back by 2 bases and J by 1 base. Germline V lookup: CDR1 SGHRS, CDR2 YFSETQ. DNA for the CDR3: TGCGCCAGCAGCTTTAACAGGGGGAACACTGAAGCTTTCTTT. Translated: CASSFNRGNTEAFF.

This clone was seen a few times. The chain carries TRBV27 and TRBJ2-5; 9 bases line up with TRBD1. The CDR3 runs to 15 residues. Trimming took 1 base from V and 4 from J; bases not matched to a gene: 4. CDR1 is MNHEY and CDR2 is SMNVEV in the germline V gene (reference sequence). The CDR3 reads CASSLWGQGTETQYF. The DNA of the CDR3 is TGTGCCAGCAGTTTATGGGGACAGGGAACAGAGACCCAGTACTTC.

CDR3 DNA: TGTGCCAGTAGGGCGGGGGGCCCAAATTTTTATAATGAGCAGTTCTTC. Its translation is CASRAGGPNFYNEQFF. The V and J genes are TRBV19 and TRBJ2-1; TRBD2 matches 8 bases. Trimming removed 6 bases from V and 7 bases from J; junction bases left unmatched: 14. The CDR3 spans 16 residues. The germline gives CDR1 LNHDA, CDR2 SQIVND (reference sequence).

The rearrangement links TRBV19 to TRBJ2-1; 12 nucleotides line up with TRBD2. V trimming: 10 bases; J trimming: 8 bases; junction bases outside the gene matches: 12. CDR1 LNHDA and CDR2 SQIVND come from the germline V gene (reference sequence). The CDR3 consists of 15 residues. The CDR3 DNA reads TGTGCCACCGTGCCTCTAGCGGGAGGGTCCGATGAGCAGTTCTTC. Translating it yields CATVPLAGGSDEQFF.

This CDR3 is CASSAGGGYGNTEAFF. DNA of the CDR3: TGTGCCAGCAGCGCTGGGGGAGGGTACGGGAACACTGAAGCTTTCTTT. The chain carries TRBV7-9 and TRBJ1-1; tentatively, D is TRBD1 (5 bases). CDR1 and CDR2 from the germline V gene are SEHNR and FQNEAQ (reference sequence). The CDR3 sequence is 16 residues long. The ends were cut back, 5 bases at V and 1 base at J, with 17 bases in the middle.

This CDR3 is CASSLVGRLNYEQYF. Written as DNA, the CDR3 is TGTGCCAGCAGCTTAGTTGGCAGGCTGAACTACGAGCAGTACTTC. This chain connects TRBV7-6 to TRBJ2-7; no definite D call. V lost 1 base, J lost 3 bases, and 13 bases lay in between. CDR3 length equals 15 residues. Looked up from germline, CDR1 is SGHVS and CDR2 is FNYEAQ.

This chain links TRBV12-2 with TRBJ2-4; TRBD1 is the table's D call, not checked against the DNA. TRBV12-2 is annotated as a pseudogene. The CDR3 totals 12 residues. CDR3 protein: CASRLAPDRGHF. As DNA, the CDR3 is TGTGCAAGTCGCTTAGCGCCGGACAGGGGGCACTTC.

This chain links TRBV4-3 with TRBJ2-7, with D possibly TRBD1 on 8 matching bases. CDR3 length equals 14 residues. Germline-derived CDR1 and CDR2 are LGHNA and YSLEER. With 2 bases removed from V and 4 bases from J, the gap between germline ends came to 12 bases. CDR3 loop: CASSQNRGGYEQYF. In nucleotides, the CDR3 is TGCGCCAGCAGCCAAAACAGGGGGGGATACGAGCAGTACTTC.

DNA for the CDR3: TGCGCCAGCAGCTTGCGTCTAGCGGAGCTCACAGATACGCAGTATTTT. Translation: CASSLRLAELTDTQYF. The rearrangement uses TRBV5-1 and TRBJ2-3, with 7 bases aligning to TRBD2. CDR3 size: 16 residues. CDR1 and CDR2 (germline): SGHRS, YFSETQ. Losses at the gene ends were 1 base for V and 2 bases for J; bases not matched to a gene: 7.

This clone was detected only once. This sample also contains other DNA sequences that code for the same CDR3. This sequence joins TRBV19 and TRBJ1-1, with TRBD1 as a possible D gene (6 bases). From germline, CDR1 is LNHDA and CDR2 SQIVND (reference sequence). The CDR3 is 14 amino acids. Trimming stripped 3 bases from V and 1 base from J, with 9 bases between. CDR3 DNA sequence: TGTGCCAGTAGTATGGGACAACCGAACACTGAAGCTTTCTTT. It is translated as CASSMGQPNTEAFF.

This chain links TRBV30 with TRBJ1-1; D is uncertain. V was cut by 4 bases and J by 0 bases, with 9 bases left in between. The CDR3 loop spans 13 amino acids. Germline CDR1 reads GTSNPN; CDR2 reads SVGIG (reference sequence). The CDR3 region has the DNA TGTGCCTGGAATCAGCGAATGAACACTGAAGCTTTCTTT. Translation: CAWNQRMNTEAFF.

The V and J genes are TRBV24-1 and TRBJ1-5; 8 nucleotides align to TRBD1. The V gene's germline CDR1 is KGHDR and CDR2 SFDVKD. Trimming cost V 5 bases and J 3 bases; bases outside gene matches: 2. CDR3 length equals 14 residues. The CDR3 is CATSVTGDNQPQHF. DNA of the CDR3: TGTGCCACCAGTGTGACAGGGGACAATCAGCCCCAGCATTTT.

This clone occurred a few times. The gene calls are TRBV6-2 or TRBV6-3 and TRBJ1-5; D is ambiguous. Per the germline V gene, CDR1 is MNHEY and CDR2 is SVGEGT. The length of the CDR3 is 13 residues. V was trimmed by 1 base and J by 4 bases, leaving 5 bases between them. In nucleotides, the CDR3 is TGTGCCAGCAGTTACTACAGTAATCAGCCCCAGCATTTT. This translates into CASSYYSNQPQHF.

This CDR3 is CASSLTYTGELFF. DNA of the CDR3: TGTGCCAGCAGCTTAACATACACCGGGGAGCTGTTTTTT. The V and J genes are TRBV7-2 and TRBJ2-2; D uncertain. The CDR3 loop spans 13 amino acids. V lost 2 bases and J 3 bases, leaving 4 bases between the germline ends. Germline V gene lookup returns CDR1 SGHTA and CDR2 FQGNSA.